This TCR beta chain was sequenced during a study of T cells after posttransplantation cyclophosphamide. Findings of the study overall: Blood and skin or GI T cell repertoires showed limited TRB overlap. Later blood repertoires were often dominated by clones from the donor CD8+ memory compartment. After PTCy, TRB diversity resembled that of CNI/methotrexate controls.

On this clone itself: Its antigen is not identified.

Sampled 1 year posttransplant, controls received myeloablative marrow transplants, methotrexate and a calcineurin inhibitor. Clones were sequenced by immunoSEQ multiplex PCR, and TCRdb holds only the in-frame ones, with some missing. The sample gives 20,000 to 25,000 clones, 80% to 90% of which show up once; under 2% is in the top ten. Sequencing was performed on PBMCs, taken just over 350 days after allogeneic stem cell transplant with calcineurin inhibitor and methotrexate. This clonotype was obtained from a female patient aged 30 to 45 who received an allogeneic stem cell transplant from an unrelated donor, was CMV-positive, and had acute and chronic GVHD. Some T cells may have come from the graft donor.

DNA for the CDR3: TGTGCCAGCAGTTTAGGTGCAGGGAGGGAAGCTTTCTTT. Its protein product is CASSLGAGREAFF. The gene calls are TRBV27 and TRBJ1-1; D may be TRBD1 (5 bases). Trimming took off 2 bases at V and 8 bases at J, with 12 bases between the two ends. Germline-derived CDR1 and CDR2 are MNHEY and SMNVEV (reference sequence). CDR3 length: 13 amino acids.